This TCR beta chain was captured by sequencing in a study of neoadjuvant anti-PD-1 for oral cavity cancer. This clone was seen once. Measured with immunoSEQ multiplex PCR; TCRdb has only the in-frame clones, and not every one. The sample has about 80,000 clones; about 84% are singletons. Specimen: PBMCs, collected before nivolumab (anti-PD-1) treatment. The source is a person aged 40 to 85 with oral cavity squamous cell carcinoma.

The CDR3 reads CASSQGLSSSGRDEQFF. In DNA form, the CDR3 reads TGCGCCAGCAGCCAGGGTCTCTCCTCTAGCGGGAGGGACGAGCAGTTCTTC. The chain has TRBV4-1 and TRBJ2-1; 12 nucleotides agree with TRBD2. Germline-derived CDR1 and CDR2 are MGHRA and YSYEKL. The trim removed 3 bases at V and 10 bases at J, leaving 13 bases unmatched. CDR3 length equals 17 residues.